The text below deals with one T cell receptor (beta chain). Its antigen is not identified. The table came from immunoSEQ multiplex PCR; TCRdb's copy has only in-frame clones and leaves some out. Of about 460,000 clones in the sample, nearly 90% were seen once. The data were obtained in a study of Ad26.COV2.S vaccination and SARS-CoV-2 variants. Treatment specified: over 15 received Ad26.COV2.S at low or high dose, single or two shots; about 5 received placebo; per-sample allocation not given. Specimen acquisition occurred on day 63 following the initial vaccine or placebo injection. Study outcomes and limitations: Placebo recipients and vaccine recipients were similar in non-spike TCR breadth.

V shed 0 bases and J shed 4 bases, with 12 bases lying between them. The CDR3 spans 15 residues. CDR1 LGHNA and CDR2 YSLEER come from the germline V gene. Sequenced material: peripheral blood, taken in a trial of Ad26.COV2.S vaccine versus placebo. The receptor was isolated from a person aged 18 to 59 who received the Ad26.COV2.S COVID-19 vaccine or a placebo. V and J are TRBV4-3 and TRBJ1-2; D might be TRBD1 (6 bases). CDR3 sequence: CASSQDNRASYGYTF. The CDR3 DNA follows: TGCGCCAGCAGCCAAGATAACAGGGCCAGCTATGGCTACACCTTC.